The source of this T cell receptor (beta chain) is a study of cytomegalovirus exposure and HLA in healthy donors (dated 2017 in TCRdb). Regarding the study in general: According to an earlier analysis of a few hundred of the donors, about 179 million T cells yielded over 100 million unique TCR beta sequences and 276 Gb of sequence data. Rather than using new phenotypic data, the later analysis identified candidate immune exposures from TCR beta sequences and from how often those sequences occurred across donors. About 280 gigabases of sequencing data and about 92 million unique TCR sequences made up an early release that covered under 750 HLA-typed donors. A later genetic analysis used genome-wide SNP genotypes for about three fifths of the roughly 700 donors, treating that subset as a discovery cohort. In a later analysis, previously published TCR beta repertoires from some 640 donors were re-analyzed and high-resolution HLA genotyping was added so that TCR occurrence patterns could be studied. Four or five DR-DQ haplotypes were treated as single units for association and clustering because of strong linkage in the cohort. Donor age, sex, ethnicity and CMV serostatus were compiled together with the repertoire data. Using immunosequencing, the study profiled T cell repertoires from around 680 subjects and related those repertoires to cytomegalovirus serostatus. Besides the first cohort of approximately 710 subjects, a separate validation cohort made up of 120 different subjects was used. On average, roughly 250,000 unique TCR beta nucleotide sequences were sequenced per donor among some 430 genotyped donors of the cohort, with roughly 19% of those sequences being non-productive. An earlier analysis of some 600 of the donors applied high-throughput TCR beta sequencing to assess whether each TCR beta V gene segment acted as functional or pseudogenic. The study was designed to test whether signatures of past pathogen exposure could be identified by cataloging public T cell receptors. To predict cytomegalovirus infection status, the study brought together high-throughput TCR immunosequencing, statistical association of individual TCRs with disease status, and machine learning. All discovery cohort repertoires had been generated using a single sequencing platform. Among the approximately 400 genotyped donors, under 90% belonged to the genetic ancestry cluster associated with self-reported Caucasian donors. HLA typing covered class I and class II loci at four-digit resolution. The number of typed donors differed by locus: about 620-630 for A, B, C, DRB1 and DQB1; 500 to 550 for DQA1; about 600 for DPA1; and some 450 for DPB1. The full study reports these points: An association between a missense DCLRE1C variant and V-gene and J-gene trimming of TCR beta chains was found in a later genetic analysis and replicated in an independent cohort. In a later analysis, most CMV-associated TCR beta chains were found to appear HLA-restricted, with HLA associations seemingly driven largely by CMV exposure. Across donors, most TCR sequences were observed very rarely, whereas some public TCRs were present in many individuals. Three of the identified cytomegalovirus-associated TCR beta chains were confirmed in vitro to be specific for cytomegalovirus antigens. The cohort was sequenced for TCR beta chains only, and without alpha or paired-chain data the features that could be detected were limited. Specific HLA alleles were associated with 15,000 to 20,000 TCR beta sequences at a false discovery rate of 0.05 in a later analysis. A later genetic analysis reported fewer N-insertions in productive TCRs among donors in an Asian-associated ancestry cluster than the approximately 700-donor mean. A later analysis found that TCR association rates varied across HLA loci, with DRB1 alleles showing the most associated TCRs and HLA-C alleles the fewest. The sequencing pipeline was judged likely to have produced a cluster of highly shared sequence variants as a technical artifact. Because HLA typing was unavailable for some donors at each locus, only the typed subset was used in association tests. It was suggested by the authors that the approach could potentially be generalized to other disease states and immunological phenotypes. Because the 87-base-pair reads could not distinguish some IMGT-functional V segments, including TRBV6-2 and TRBV6-3, those segments were excluded. In a later analysis, HLA-associated TCR beta chains were found to be more clonally expanded and to have lower generation probabilities than equally common non-associated chains. According to a later analysis, parvovirus B19, influenza, CMV and Epstein-Barr virus appeared linked to several top co-occurrence clusters. When HLA alleles, especially DR and DQ, strongly co-occurred, TCR associations were difficult to assign to individual alleles. Broadly in line with IMGT annotations, most TCR beta V segments showed up in productive rearrangements about 90% or about 30% of the time in an earlier analysis of 450 to 600 of the donors. Because counts were too low, roughly 18 rarely observed V segments, including chromosome 9 orphons, were left out of the earlier analysis of about 500 of the donors. A further reported finding was that TCR beta sequences accurately predicted the HLA-A and HLA-B alleles for most subjects in the first cohort. The classifier was reported to diagnose cytomegalovirus status with high specificity and sensitivity in both the original and validation cohorts. Correlated functional status among segregating V segments might reflect linkage disequilibrium, but an unknown experimental factor could not be ruled out. Sequencing depth was assumed to be roughly uniform across donors in the presence/absence analyses, though that assumption may not hold. Immune exposure information for the cohort was limited to CMV serostatus. A total of fewer than 200 TCR beta chains were listed by the study as associated with cytomegalovirus.

The junction carries 9 bases between V and J, which are trimmed by 1 base and 8 bases respectively. CDR1 and CDR2 (SGHDT, YYEEEE) derive from the germline V gene. The CDR3 has 12 amino acids, counting the end cysteine and phenylalanine. The entry retains the CDR3 DNA only, 36 bases that are in frame from base 1. Library method: the immunoSEQ multiplex PCR assay. For the multiplex PCR, a mixture combining 60 forward primers for TCR Vbeta segments and 13 reverse primers for TCR Jbeta segments was used. The CDR3 region of rearranged TCR beta genes was amplified from genomic DNA with a multiplex PCR assay. On the Illumina HiSeq System, the amplified TCR beta libraries were sequenced as 87-base-pair reads. On the study's bioinformatics: Across the roughly 600 repertoires, a later analysis counted 60 million to 90 million unique TCR beta chains, roughly 11 million of which were shared by at least two donors. Raw reads were error-corrected and collapsed into unique sequences with a nearest-neighbor algorithm that merged closely related sequences to remove PCR and sequencing errors. To assign V, D and J gene segments, CDR3 sequences were aligned to IMGT reference sequences. Each retained sequence needed at least a six-nucleotide match to both a V gene segment and a J gene segment. Rearrangements were classified as productive when the CDR3 lacked stop codons and remained in frame with V and J, and all other rearrangements were classified as non-productive. CDR3 was defined according to IMGT convention as the region running from the second conserved V-encoded cysteine to the conserved J-encoded phenylalanine. The earlier analysis of about 570 of the donors excluded any sequence lacking an unambiguous match to a single V gene segment. An earlier analysis of 587 of the donors called V segments functional above 56.7% productive rearrangements and segregating when the between-donor standard deviation exceeded 5%. A statistical classification framework was developed to diagnose cytomegalovirus status using the catalog of TCR beta chain sequences. In a later analysis, TCR nucleotide sequences were compared against IMGT/GENE-DB human TR gene sequences so that V and J genes could be assigned. In a later analysis, CDR3 sequences and most-parsimonious VDJ recombination scenarios were assigned using the TCRdist pipeline. In a later analysis, each TCR beta chain was defined by its CDR3 amino acid sequence together with its V-gene family, and reads without a unique V-gene family were excluded. To address suspected cross-contamination and a sequencing artifact, a later analysis removed around 590 highly shared, low-generation-probability nucleotide sequences. For each public chain, a later analysis derived a clonal expansion index from normalized ranks of inferred template counts within each repertoire. In a later analysis, generation probabilities were computed with a VDJ recombination model fitted to out-of-frame rearrangements, and the resulting probabilities were checked against IGoR. A later analysis scored TCR-TCR, TCR-HLA and TCR-CMV co-occurrence with hypergeometric tests, applying a repertoire-size bias correction to TCR pairs. To estimate false discovery rates, a later analysis permuted the HLA or CMV assignments 20 times. In a later analysis, co-occurring TCRs were grouped using DBSCAN, and TCRdist sequence similarity was added for clustering within HLA-allele-positive subsets. For co-occurrence clustering, repertoires with fewer than 30,000 or more than 120,000 public chains were excluded, along with four or five repertoires with anomalous nucleotide sharing. The immuneACCESS repertoire file appears here via TCRdb, limited to in-frame rearrangements. These files lack a portion of the clones; in checked studies, under half of the deficit traces to unresolved V genes, and the cause of the others is not known. From that table come the V and J calls and clone size; the DNA was used to work out D and trimming. The table for this sample lists a few hundred thousand clones; under 90% of them were counted only once. Roughly 0.31% of the sample lies in the top ten.

About this clone: Its antigen remains unidentified. One base away there is no much larger clone; base qualities are not given.

The cohort consisted of some 730 healthy bone marrow donors. At the time of sampling, every cohort member was nominally healthy, though immune exposures that went unrecorded were likely present. The donor was CMV seronegative and was included in the group of 352 seronegative cohort members. A peripheral blood sample was collected from each donor, and TCR beta sequencing was performed on peripheral blood mononuclear cells. The Qiagen DNeasy Blood Extraction Kit was used to extract genomic DNA from the blood cell samples. Sequences were obtained from PBMCs. The V and J genes are TRBV5-6 and TRBJ1-2; a tentative D match to TRBD1 spans 6 bases. The clonotype was recovered from a girl aged 2 to 10 in good health and CMV-seronegative. The CDR3 has the sequence CASSLYRAGYTF. The nucleotides read TGTGCCAGCAGCTTGTACAGGGCAGGCTACACCTTC.